These T cell receptor beta chains were read from a single sample in a study of CD4+ T cells in melanoma. TCRdb's table, derived via immunoSEQ multiplex PCR, lists solely in-frame clones and lacks some. The data show about 55,000 clones, roughly 69% seen once. The sequenced sample was tumor tissue. The receptors originated from a human donor with melanoma. Each CDR3 is given with its conserved first and last residue.

v_gene: TRBV20-1
j_gene: TRBJ1-4
CDR3aa: CSAGREKLFF

v_gene: TRBV7-2
j_gene: TRBJ1-3
CDR3aa: CASSLQEGSGNTIYF

v_gene: TRBV5-1
j_gene: TRBJ1-1
CDR3aa: CASSLETVTEAFF

v_gene: TRBV12-2
j_gene: TRBJ1-2
CDR3aa: CASRLKGYTF

v_gene: TRBV7-8
j_gene: TRBJ1-3
CDR3aa: CASSEQILNTIYF

v_gene: TRBV5-1
j_gene: TRBJ2-3
CDR3aa: CASRASTDTQYF

v_gene: TRBV29-1
j_gene: TRBJ2-5
CDR3aa: CSVDQTQYF

v_gene: TRBV11-2
j_gene: TRBJ1-1
CDR3aa: CASSFEGTEAFF

v_gene: TRBV9
j_gene: TRBJ2-2
CDR3aa: CASSPKGDRDSGELFF

v_gene: TRBV9
j_gene: TRBJ2-7
CDR3aa: CASSELPGPAYEQYF

v_gene: TRBV6-1
j_gene: TRBJ1-5
CDR3aa: CASSAATAGSNQPQHF

v_gene: TRBV9
j_gene: TRBJ2-2
CDR3aa: CASSVEHTGELFF

v_gene: TRBV19
j_gene: TRBJ1-1
CDR3aa: CASSKYRGATEAFF

v_gene: TRBV6-6
j_gene: TRBJ1-3
CDR3aa: CASSYLGMNTIYF

v_gene: TRBV7-9
j_gene: TRBJ1-2
CDR3aa: CASVKPGTGGDGYTF

v_gene: TRBV7-6
j_gene: TRBJ2-1
CDR3aa: CASSLYGTGDYNEQFF

v_gene: TRBV7-9
j_gene: TRBJ1-4
CDR3aa: CASSGTGTANEKLFF

v_gene: TRBV28
j_gene: TRBJ2-6
CDR3aa: CASSLGTGANVLTF

v_gene: TRBV7-8
j_gene: TRBJ2-2
CDR3aa: CASSKGQGFPGELFF

v_gene: TRBV5-1
j_gene: TRBJ2-7
CDR3aa: CASSLGDRISSSYEQYF

v_gene: TRBV5-8
j_gene: TRBJ2-1
CDR3aa: CASSTTGVYNEQFF

v_gene: TRBV28
j_gene: TRBJ2-2
CDR3aa: CASSLRGAEGAGELFF

v_gene: TRBV6-1
j_gene: TRBJ2-7
CDR3aa: CASSGYSSYEQYF